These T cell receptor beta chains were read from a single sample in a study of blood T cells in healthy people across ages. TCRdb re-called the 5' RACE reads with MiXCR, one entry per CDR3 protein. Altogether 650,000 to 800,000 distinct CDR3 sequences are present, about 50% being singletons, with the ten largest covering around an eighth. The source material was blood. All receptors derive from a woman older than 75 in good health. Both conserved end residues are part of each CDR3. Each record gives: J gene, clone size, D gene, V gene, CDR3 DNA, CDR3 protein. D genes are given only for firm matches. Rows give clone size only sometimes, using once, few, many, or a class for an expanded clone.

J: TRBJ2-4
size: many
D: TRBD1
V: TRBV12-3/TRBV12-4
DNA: TGTGCCAGCAGTATTAGACAGGGATTGGTTGCCAAAAACATTCAGTACTTC
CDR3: CASSIRQGLVAKNIQYF

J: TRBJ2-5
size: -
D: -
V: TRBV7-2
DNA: TGTGCCAGCAGCCGTCAAGTCGGAGGCCGAGAGACCCAGTACTTC
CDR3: CASSRQVGGRETQYF

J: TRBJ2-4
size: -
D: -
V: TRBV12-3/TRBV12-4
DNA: TGTGCCAGCAGTCCCGAGTCGGGGATGGATAACATTCAGTACTTC
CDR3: CASSPESGMDNIQYF

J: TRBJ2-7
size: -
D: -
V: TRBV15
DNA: TGTGCCACCAGCAGAGCCCTAGCCGGCTCCTACGAGCAGTACTTC
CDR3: CATSRALAGSYEQYF

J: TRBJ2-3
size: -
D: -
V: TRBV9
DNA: TGTGCCAGCAGCGTAGGTCAGGGAAAGAGGACAGATACGCAGTATTTT
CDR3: CASSVGQGKRTDTQYF

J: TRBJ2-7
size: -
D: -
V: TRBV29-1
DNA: TGCAGCGTCGCCTCCCCCCGGGGTAACTACGAGCAGTACTTC
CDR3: CSVASPRGNYEQYF

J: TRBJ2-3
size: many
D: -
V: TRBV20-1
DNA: TGCAGTGCTAGAGTCCTCCAAGGTGCAGATACGCAGTATTTT
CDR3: CSARVLQGADTQYF

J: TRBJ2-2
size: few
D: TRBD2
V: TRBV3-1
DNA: TGTGCCAGCAGCCTCTTAGCGGGGGGAAACCCCGGGGAGCTGTTTTTT
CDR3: CASSLLAGGNPGELFF

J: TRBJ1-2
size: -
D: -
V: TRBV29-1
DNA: TGCAGCGTTGAAGATGGGGACGGGGGACACTATGGCTACACCTTC
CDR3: CSVEDGDGGHYGYTF

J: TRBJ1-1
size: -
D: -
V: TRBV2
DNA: TGTGCCAGCAGTCCGGAAGTGAACACTGAAGCTTTTTTT
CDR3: CASSPEVNTEAFF

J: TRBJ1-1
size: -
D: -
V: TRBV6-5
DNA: TGTGCCAGCAGCCATGGGGGATCTGAAGCTTTCTTT
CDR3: CASSHGGSEAFF

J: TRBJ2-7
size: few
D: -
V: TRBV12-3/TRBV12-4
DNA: TGTGCCAGCAGTTTAAAGGGCACCTACGAGCAGTACTTC
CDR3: CASSLKGTYEQYF

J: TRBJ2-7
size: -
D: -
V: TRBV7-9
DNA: TGTGCCAGCAGCTTACTGAGCACGAGACACTATGAGCAGTACTTC
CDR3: CASSLLSTRHYEQYF

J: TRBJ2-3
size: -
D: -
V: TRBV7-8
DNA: TGTGCCAGCAGCTCGCGGATGTGGGTCACAGATACGCAGTATTTT
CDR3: CASSSRMWVTDTQYF

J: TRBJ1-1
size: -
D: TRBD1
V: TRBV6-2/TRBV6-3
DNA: TGTGCCAGCAGTTACGTCAGGGGGCTCGCTGAAGCTTTCTTT
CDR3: CASSYVRGLAEAFF

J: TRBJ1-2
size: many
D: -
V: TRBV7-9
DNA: TGTGCCAGCAGCTTAGACCTTCAGGGGTATGGCTACACCTTC
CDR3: CASSLDLQGYGYTF

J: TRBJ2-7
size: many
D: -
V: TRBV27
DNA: TGTGCCAGCAGTACCCTAACTACACTCCTCTACGAGCAGTACTTC
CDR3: CASSTLTTLLYEQYF

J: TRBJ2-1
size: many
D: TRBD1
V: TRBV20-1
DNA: TGCAGTGCTAGCACCGGGACAGCGCGTGGAGAGCAGTTCTTC
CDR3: CSASTGTARGEQFF

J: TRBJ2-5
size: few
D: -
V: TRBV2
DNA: TGTGCCAGCAGCCGCGGGGCCAGTAAAGAGACCCAGTACTTC
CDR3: CASSRGASKETQYF

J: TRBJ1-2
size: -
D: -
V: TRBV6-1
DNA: TGTGCCAGCAACCACAATGGCTACACCTTC
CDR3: CASNHNGYTF

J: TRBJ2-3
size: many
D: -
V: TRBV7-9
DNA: TGTGCCAGCATCCGGACAGAGGGGCGGGGCTTGACAGATACGCAGTATTTT
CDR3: CASIRTEGRGLTDTQYF

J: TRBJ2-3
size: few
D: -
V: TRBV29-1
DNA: TGCAGCGTTGAATCAGGGGGGGACCAGTATTTT
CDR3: CSVESGGDQYF

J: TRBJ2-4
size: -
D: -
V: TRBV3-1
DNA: TGTGCCAGCAGCCAATCCAGTTCGGCCTCAAAGTACTTC
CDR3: CASSQSSSASKYF

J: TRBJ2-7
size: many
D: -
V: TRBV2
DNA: TGTGCCAGCGCCCCAAGGGGGGTTTCCTACGAGCAGTACTTC
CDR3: CASAPRGVSYEQYF

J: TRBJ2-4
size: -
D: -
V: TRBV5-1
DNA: TGCGCCAGCAGATCCCAAGGGGGGGACATTCAGTACTTC
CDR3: CASRSQGGDIQYF

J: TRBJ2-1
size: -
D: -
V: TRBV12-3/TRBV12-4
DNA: TGTGCCAGCGGTGGTCCGAACTACAATGAGCAGTTCTTC
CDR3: CASGGPNYNEQFF

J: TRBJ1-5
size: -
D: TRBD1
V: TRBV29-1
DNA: TGCAGCGTCGAACAGGGAGGGGGCCAGCCCCAGCATTTT
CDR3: CSVEQGGGQPQHF

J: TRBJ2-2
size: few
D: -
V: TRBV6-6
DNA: TGTCAAGTAGGGCTAGCCGGGGAGCTGTTTTTT
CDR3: CQVGLAGELFF

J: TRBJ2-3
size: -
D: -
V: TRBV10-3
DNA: TGTGCCATCAGTGGGCCAGGGGGGGGCGGATTCACAGATACGCAGTATTTT
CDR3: CAISGPGGGGFTDTQYF

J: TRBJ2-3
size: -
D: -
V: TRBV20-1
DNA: TGCAGTGCTGGAGGCGGGGGCGGGAGCACAGATACGCAGTATTTT
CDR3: CSAGGGGGSTDTQYF

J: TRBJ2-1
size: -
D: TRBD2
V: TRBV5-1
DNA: TGCGCCAGCAGCGACCCCGCCGGGACTAGCCCGCAGTTCTTC
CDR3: CASSDPAGTSPQFF

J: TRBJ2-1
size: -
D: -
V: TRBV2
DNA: TGTGCCAGCACCCGGACCTTAAATGAGCAGTTCTTC
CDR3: CASTRTLNEQFF

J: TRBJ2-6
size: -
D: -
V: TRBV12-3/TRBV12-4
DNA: TGTGCCAGTCGTTCACTCAGCTCTGGGGCCAACGTCCTGACTTTC
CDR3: CASRSLSSGANVLTF

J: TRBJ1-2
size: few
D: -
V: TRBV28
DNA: TGTGCCAGCGGGTCCCACCGGACAGCCTCTGTTGGCTACACCTTC
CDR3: CASGSHRTASVGYTF

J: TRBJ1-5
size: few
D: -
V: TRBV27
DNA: TGTGCCAGCAGTTTGGCGGCAGGGACCGGTCAGCCCCAGCATTTT
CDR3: CASSLAAGTGQPQHF

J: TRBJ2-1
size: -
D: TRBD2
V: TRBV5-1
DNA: TGCGCCAGCAGCCTCCTGGCGGGAGCCTACGATGAGCAGTTCTTC
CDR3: CASSLLAGAYDEQFF

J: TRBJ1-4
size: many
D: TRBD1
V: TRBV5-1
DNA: TGCGCCAGCAGCAGACAGGGGACCTCAACTAATGAAAAACTGTTTTTT
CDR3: CASSRQGTSTNEKLFF

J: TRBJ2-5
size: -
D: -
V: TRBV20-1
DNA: TGCAGTACTAGTTCACAGACTCAAGAGACCCAGTACTTC
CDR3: CSTSSQTQETQYF

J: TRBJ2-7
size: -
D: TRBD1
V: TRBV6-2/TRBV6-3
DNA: TGTGCCAGCAGCCGTTGGACAGGGGCCGAGCAGTACTTC
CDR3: CASSRWTGAEQYF

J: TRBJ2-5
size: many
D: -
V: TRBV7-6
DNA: TGTGCCAGCAGCTTAGGGCCAGAGAGTAAGACCCAGTACTTC
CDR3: CASSLGPESKTQYF

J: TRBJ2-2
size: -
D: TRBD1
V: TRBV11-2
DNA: TGTGCCAGCAGCATAGACAGGGCGGCCGGGGAGCTGTTTTTT
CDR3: CASSIDRAAGELFF

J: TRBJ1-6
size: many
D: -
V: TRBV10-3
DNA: TGTGCCATCAGTGTCGGCGGGGATGCTTCACCCCTCCACTTT
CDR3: CAISVGGDASPLHF

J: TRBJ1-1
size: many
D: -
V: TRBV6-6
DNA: TGTGCCAGCCTGAGTCTGAACACTGAAGCTTTCTTT
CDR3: CASLSLNTEAFF

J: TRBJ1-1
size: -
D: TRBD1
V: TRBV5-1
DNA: TGCGCCAGCAGCTTGGGGCAGGGGGCTGGGACTGAAGCTTTCTTT
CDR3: CASSLGQGAGTEAFF

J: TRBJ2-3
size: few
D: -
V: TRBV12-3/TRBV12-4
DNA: TGTGCCAGCAGGACCACCTCCGGGACAAAGAGCACAGATACGCAGTATTTT
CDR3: CASRTTSGTKSTDTQYF

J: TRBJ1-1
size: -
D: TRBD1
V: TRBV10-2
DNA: TGCGCCAGCAGACTCGGACAGGGACACACTGAAGCTTTCTTT
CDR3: CASRLGQGHTEAFF

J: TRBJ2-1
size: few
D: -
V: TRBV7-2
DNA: TGTGCCAGCAGCTTAAAATTGGCAGGGTTTGGGGCAACAGATGAGCAGTTCTTC
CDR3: CASSLKLAGFGATDEQFF

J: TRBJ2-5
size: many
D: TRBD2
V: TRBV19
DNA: TGTGCCAGTAGCGAGCGGGGGGGACAAGAGACCCAGTACTTC
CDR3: CASSERGGQETQYF

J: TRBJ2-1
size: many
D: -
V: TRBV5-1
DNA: TGCGCCAGCAGCCTAGACAGCGGTCCGTACAATGAGCAGTTCTTC
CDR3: CASSLDSGPYNEQFF

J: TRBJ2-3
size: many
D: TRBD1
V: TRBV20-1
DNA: TGCAGTGCTACGCGCCAATGGACAGGGCGCACAGATACGCAGTATTTT
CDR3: CSATRQWTGRTDTQYF